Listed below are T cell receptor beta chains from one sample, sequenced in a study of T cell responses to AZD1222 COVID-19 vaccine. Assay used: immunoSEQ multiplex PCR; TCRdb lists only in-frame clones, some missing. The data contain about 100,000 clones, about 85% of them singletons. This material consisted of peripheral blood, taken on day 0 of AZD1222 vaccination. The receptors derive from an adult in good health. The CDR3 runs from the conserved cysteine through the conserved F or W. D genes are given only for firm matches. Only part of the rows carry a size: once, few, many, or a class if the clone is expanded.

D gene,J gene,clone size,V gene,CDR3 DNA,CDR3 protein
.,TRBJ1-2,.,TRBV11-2,TGTGCCAGCAGCTTAGGTCCGGGGCGTTCAGATGGCTACACCTTC,CASSLGPGRSDGYTF
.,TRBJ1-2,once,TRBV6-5,TGTGCCAGCACCAATACAGGAAGGAACTATGGCTACACCTTC,CASTNTGRNYGYTF
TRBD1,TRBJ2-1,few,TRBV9,TGTGCCAGCAGCCCTAGGACAGGGGGCTCCTACAATGAGCAGTTCTTC,CASSPRTGGSYNEQFF
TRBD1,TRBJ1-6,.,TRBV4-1,TGCGCCAGCAGCCAAGGGGGGACAGGAGGAGCACCCCTCCACTTT,CASSQGGTGGAPLHF
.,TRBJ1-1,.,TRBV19,TGTGCCAGTAGTATAGTAGGGGGCACTGAAGCTTTCTTT,CASSIVGGTEAFF
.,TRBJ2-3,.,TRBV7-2,TGTGCCAGCAGCTTAGTAGACACAGATACGCAGTATTTT,CASSLVDTDTQYF
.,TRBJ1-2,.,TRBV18,TGTGCCAGCTCGCAGGTCGAAAGAGAAGGCTACACCTTC,CASSQVEREGYTF
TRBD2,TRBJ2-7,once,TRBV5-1,TGCGCCAGCAGCTTTGATGCTAGCGGGAGTTACGAGCAGTACTTC,CASSFDASGSYEQYF
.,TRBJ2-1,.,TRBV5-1,TGCGCCAGCAGCTTGCCCTTAGGGAGTGTAAATGAGCAGTTCTTC,CASSLPLGSVNEQFF
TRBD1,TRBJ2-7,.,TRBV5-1,TGCGCCAGCAGCCCACAACAGGGGTCCACCTACGAGCAGTACTTC,CASSPQQGSTYEQYF
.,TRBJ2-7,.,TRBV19,TGTGCCAGTAGTATGGCGGAAGGGATCTACGAGCAGTACTTC,CASSMAEGIYEQYF
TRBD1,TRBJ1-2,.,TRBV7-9,TGTGCCAGCAGCTTAGGGGACAGCTATGGCTACACCTTC,CASSLGDSYGYTF
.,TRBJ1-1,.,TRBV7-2,TGTGCCAGCAGCTTCGGGGGGTGGACTGAAGCTTTCTTT,CASSFGGWTEAFF
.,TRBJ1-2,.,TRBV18,TGTGCCAGCTCACCAGGAGGGGAGAATGGCTACACCTTC,CASSPGGENGYTF
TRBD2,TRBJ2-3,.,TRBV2,TGTGCCAGCAGTGACGTGGGTCTAGCGGTCACAGATACGCAGTATTTT,CASSDVGLAVTDTQYF
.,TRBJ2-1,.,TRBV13,TGTGCCAGCAGCTTAGGCAGGGAACGAAGGGGGTCCTACAATGAGCAGTTCTTC,CASSLGRERRGSYNEQFF
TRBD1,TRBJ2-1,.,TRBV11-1,TGTGCCAGCAGCCACTGGACAGGGAACTATGAGCAGTTCTTC,CASSHWTGNYEQFF
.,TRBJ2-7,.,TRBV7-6,TGTGCCAGCAGCCCTCGTCCCCTCAAAGCGGACGAGCAGTACTTC,CASSPRPLKADEQYF
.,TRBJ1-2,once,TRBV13,TGTGCCAGCAGCCCAGGGGCCGGGGGCGCGGGCTATGGCTACACCTTC,CASSPGAGGAGYGYTF
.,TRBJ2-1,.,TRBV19,TGTGCCAGTAGCAAGCAGGGTGTTGCCTACAATGAGCAGTTCTTC,CASSKQGVAYNEQFF
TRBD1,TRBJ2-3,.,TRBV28,TGTGCCAGCATTCCGGGACAGAACACAGATACGCAGTATTTT,CASIPGQNTDTQYF
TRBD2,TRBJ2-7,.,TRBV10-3,TGTGCCATCAGTGAGTCGACGGTTGCGCGGGAGGAGTCCGAGCAGTACTTC,CAISESTVAREESEQYF
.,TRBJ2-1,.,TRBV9,TGTGCCAGCAGCGTAGCTACAGGGGGGGACAATGAGCAGTTCTTC,CASSVATGGDNEQFF
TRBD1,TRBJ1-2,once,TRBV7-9,TGTGCCAGCAGCTTAGGACAGGGCTTAGACTATGGCTACACCTTC,CASSLGQGLDYGYTF
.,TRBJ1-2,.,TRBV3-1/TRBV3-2,TGTGCCAGCAGCCAAGATGAGGGATACGGCTACACCTTC,CASSQDEGYGYTF
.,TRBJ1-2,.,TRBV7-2,TGTGCCAGCAGGACTGACTTCTATGGCTACACCTTC,CASRTDFYGYTF
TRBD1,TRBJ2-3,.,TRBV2,TGTGCCAGCAGTTTCTCGGACAGGGGGCCTAGCACAGATACGCAGTATTTT,CASSFSDRGPSTDTQYF
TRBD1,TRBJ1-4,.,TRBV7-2,TGTGCCAGCAGCGCACAGGGGGAAAAACTGTTTTTT,CASSAQGEKLFF
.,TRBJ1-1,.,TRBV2,TGTGCCAGCAGTGCACTAATAGGTTCACGGTATGGCACTGAAGCTTTCTTT,CASSALIGSRYGTEAFF
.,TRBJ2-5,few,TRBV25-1,TGTGCCAGCAGGGGGAAAAACCAAGAGACCCAGTACTTC,CASRGKNQETQYF